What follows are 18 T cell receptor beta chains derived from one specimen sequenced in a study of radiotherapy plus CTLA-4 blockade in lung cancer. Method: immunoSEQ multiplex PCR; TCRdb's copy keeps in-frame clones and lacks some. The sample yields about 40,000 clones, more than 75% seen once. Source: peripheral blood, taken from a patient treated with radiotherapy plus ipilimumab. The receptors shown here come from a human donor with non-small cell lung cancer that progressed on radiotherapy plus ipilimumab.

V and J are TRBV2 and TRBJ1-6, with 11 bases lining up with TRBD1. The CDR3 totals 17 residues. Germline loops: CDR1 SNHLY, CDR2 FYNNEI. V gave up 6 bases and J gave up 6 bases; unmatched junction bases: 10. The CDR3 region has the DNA TGTGCCAGCAGAAGGACAGGGGGCGCGGGTGGTAATTCACCCCTCCACTTT. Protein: CASRRTGGAGGNSPLHF.

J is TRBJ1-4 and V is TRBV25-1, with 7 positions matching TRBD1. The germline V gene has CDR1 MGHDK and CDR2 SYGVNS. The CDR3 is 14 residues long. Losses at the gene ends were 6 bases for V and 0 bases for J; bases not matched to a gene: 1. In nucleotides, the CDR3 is TGTGCCAGCAGCGGGACAGCAACTAATGAAAAACTGTTTTTT. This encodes CASSGTATNEKLFF.

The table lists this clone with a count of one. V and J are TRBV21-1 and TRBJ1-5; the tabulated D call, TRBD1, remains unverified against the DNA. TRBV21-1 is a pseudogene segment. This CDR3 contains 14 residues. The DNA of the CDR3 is TGTGCCAGCAGCAAAAACCAGATCCGCCAGCCCCAGCATTTT. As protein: CASSKNQIRQPQHF.

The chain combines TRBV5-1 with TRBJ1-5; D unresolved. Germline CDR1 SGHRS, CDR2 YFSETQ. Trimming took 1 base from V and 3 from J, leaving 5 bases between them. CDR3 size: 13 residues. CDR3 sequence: CASSLSDNQPQHF. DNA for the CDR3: TGCGCCAGCAGCTTGTCAGACAATCAGCCCCAGCATTTT.

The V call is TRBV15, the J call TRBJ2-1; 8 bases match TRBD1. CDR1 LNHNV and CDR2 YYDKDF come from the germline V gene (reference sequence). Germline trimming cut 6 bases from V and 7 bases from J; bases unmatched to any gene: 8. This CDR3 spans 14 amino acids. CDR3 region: CATSPTGGVNEQFF. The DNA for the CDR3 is TGTGCCACCAGTCCCACAGGGGGTGTGAATGAGCAGTTCTTC. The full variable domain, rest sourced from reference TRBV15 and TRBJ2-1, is DAMVIQNPRYQVTQFGKPVTLSCSQTLNHNVMYWYQQKSSQAPKLLFHYYDKDFNNEADTPDNFQSRRPNTSFCFLDIRSPGLGDTAMYLCATSPTGGVNEQFFGPGTRLTVL.

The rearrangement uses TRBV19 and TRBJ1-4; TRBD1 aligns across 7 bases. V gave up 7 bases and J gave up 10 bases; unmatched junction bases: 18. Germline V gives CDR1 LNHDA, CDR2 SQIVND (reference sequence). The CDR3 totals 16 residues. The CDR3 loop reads CASKPPRQGGDVKLFF. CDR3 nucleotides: TGTGCCAGTAAGCCCCCCCGACAGGGAGGCGATGTAAAACTGTTTTTT. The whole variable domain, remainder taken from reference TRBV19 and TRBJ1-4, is DGGITQSPKYLFRKEGQNVTLSCEQNLNHDAMYWYRQDPGQGLRLIYYSQIVNDFQKGDIAEGYSVSREKKESFPLTVTSAQKNPTAFYLCASKPPRQGGDVKLFFGSGTQLSVL.

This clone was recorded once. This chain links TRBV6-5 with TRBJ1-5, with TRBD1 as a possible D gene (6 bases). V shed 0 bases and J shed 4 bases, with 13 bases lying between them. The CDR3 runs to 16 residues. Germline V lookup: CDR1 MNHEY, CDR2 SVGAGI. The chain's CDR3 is CASSYSELGTNQPQHF. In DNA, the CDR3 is TGTGCCAGCAGTTACTCGGAACTAGGGACAAATCAGCCCCAGCATTTT.

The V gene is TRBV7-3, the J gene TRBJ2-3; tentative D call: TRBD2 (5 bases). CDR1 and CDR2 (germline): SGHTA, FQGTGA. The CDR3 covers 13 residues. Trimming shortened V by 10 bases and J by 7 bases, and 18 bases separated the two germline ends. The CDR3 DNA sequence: TGTGCCACCGCCCCGGGGTTGGGTTATACGCAGTATTTT. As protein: CATAPGLGYTQYF.

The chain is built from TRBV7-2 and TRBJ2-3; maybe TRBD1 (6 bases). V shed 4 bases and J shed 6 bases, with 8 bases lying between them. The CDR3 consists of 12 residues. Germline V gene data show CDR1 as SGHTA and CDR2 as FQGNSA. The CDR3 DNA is TGTGCCAGCAGCTCTCAGGGGGATACGCAGTATTTT. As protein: CASSSQGDTQYF. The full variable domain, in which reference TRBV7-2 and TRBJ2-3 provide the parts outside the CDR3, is GAGVSQSPSNKVTEKGKDVELRCDPISGHTALYWYRQSLGQGLEFLIYFQGNSAPDKSGLPSDRFSAERTGGSVSTLTIQRTQQEDSAVYLCASSSQGDTQYFGPGTRLTVL.

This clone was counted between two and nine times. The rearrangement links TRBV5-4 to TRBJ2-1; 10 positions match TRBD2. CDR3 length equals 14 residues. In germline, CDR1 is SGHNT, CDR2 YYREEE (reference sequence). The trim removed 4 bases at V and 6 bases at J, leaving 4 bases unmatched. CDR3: CASSPSGGGNEQFF. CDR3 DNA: TGTGCCAGCAGCCCTAGCGGGGGAGGCAATGAGCAGTTCTTC.

The CDR3, as DNA: TGTGCCAGCAGCCATCCTACAGGGGAGAGGCCCTACGAGCAGTACTTC. This gives the protein CASSHPTGERPYEQYF. The chain employs TRBV14 and TRBJ2-7, with 7 bases identical to TRBD1. Germline loops: CDR1 SGHDN, CDR2 FVKESK. After removal of 3 bases from V and 2 bases from J, the junction contained 10 bases not matched to a gene. The CDR3 is 16 amino acids.

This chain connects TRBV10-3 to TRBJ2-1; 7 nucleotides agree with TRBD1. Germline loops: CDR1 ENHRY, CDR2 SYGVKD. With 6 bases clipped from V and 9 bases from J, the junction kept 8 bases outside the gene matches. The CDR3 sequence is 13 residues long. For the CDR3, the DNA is TGTGCCATCAGCCAAGACAGGGTGGTTGAGCAGTTCTTC. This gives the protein CAISQDRVVEQFF.

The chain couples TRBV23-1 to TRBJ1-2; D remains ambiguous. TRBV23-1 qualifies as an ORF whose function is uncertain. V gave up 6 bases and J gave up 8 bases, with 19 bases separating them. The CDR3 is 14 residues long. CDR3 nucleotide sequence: TGCGCCAGCAGACCCGAGGAGGGTACGGAAGGCTACACCTTC. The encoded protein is CASRPEEGTEGYTF.

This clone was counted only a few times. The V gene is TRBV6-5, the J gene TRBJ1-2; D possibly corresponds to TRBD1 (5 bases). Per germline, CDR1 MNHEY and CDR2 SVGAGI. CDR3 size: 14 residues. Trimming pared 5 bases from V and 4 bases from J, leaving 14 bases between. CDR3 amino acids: CASSPPGGVYGYTF. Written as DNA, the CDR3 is TGTGCCAGCAGTCCCCCGGGGGGGGTCTATGGCTACACCTTC.

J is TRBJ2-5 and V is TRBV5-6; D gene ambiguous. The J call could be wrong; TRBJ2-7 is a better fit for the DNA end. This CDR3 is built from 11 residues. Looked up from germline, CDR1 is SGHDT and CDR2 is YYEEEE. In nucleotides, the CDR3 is TGTGCCAGCAGCGGTACCTACGAGCAGTACTTC. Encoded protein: CASSGTYEQYF.

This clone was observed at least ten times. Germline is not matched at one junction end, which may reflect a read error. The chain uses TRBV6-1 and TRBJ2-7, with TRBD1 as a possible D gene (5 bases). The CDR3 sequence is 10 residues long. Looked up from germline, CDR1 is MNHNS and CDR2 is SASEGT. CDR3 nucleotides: TGTGCCAGCAGTGGCCAGGGTCTGAGCTTC. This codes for CASSGQGLSF.

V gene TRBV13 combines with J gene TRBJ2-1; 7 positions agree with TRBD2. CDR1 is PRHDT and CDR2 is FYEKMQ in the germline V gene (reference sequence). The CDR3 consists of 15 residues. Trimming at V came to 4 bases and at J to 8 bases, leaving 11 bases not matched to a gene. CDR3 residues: CASSSRLAERDEQFF. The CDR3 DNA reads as TGTGCCAGCAGCTCTCGACTAGCAGAGCGTGATGAGCAGTTCTTC.

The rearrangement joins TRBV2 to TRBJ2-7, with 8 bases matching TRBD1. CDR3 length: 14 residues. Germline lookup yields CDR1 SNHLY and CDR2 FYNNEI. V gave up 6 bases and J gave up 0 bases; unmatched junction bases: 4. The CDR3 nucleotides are TGTGCCAGCAGCCCCAGGGGGCGCTCCTACGAGCAGTACTTC. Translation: CASSPRGRSYEQYF. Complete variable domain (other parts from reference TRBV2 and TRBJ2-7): EPEVTQTPSHQVTQMGQEVILRCVPISNHLYFYWYRQILGQKVEFLVSFYNNEISEKSEIFDDQFSVERPDGSNFTLKIRSTKLEDSAMYFCASSPRGRSYEQYFGPGTRLTVT.